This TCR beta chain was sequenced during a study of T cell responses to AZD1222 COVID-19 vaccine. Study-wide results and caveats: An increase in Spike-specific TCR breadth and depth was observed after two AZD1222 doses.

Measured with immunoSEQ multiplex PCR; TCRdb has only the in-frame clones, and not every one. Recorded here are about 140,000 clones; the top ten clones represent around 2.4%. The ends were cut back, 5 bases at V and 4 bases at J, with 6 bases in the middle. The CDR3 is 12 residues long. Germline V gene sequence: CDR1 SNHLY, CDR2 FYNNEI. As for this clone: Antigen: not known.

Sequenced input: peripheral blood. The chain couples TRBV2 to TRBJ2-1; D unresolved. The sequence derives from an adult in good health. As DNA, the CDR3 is TGTGCCAGCAGTCCACTATACAATGAGCAGTTCTTC. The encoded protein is CASSPLYNEQFF.